This T cell receptor (beta chain) was captured in a study of human T cells and chemical hapten exposure. The sample holds a few counts of this clonotype. Time point noted: patch test 1, 2 weeks after DPC sensitization. Stated treatment: therapeutic diphenylcyclopropenone sensitization with weekly scalp DPC. The junction had 8 bases not matched to a gene; V was cut back by 6 bases and J by 1 base. The germline V gene has CDR1 SGHAT and CDR2 FQNNGV. This CDR3 is 16 amino acids long. TCRdb called the RACE reads again in MiXCR, with one record for every CDR3 protein. This sample has over 65,000 distinct CDR3 sequences, with roughly 10% found just once.

V is TRBV11-2 and J is TRBJ2-3, with 9 positions matching TRBD1. The clonotype was recovered from a woman aged 50 to 65 with alopecia areata. Some clones in this sample may be carry-over from other donors' samples. This sample comprised whole blood, obtained in connection with sensitization to the hapten diphenylcyclopropenone (DPC). CDR3 protein: CASSSTGGFGTDTQYF. The CDR3 DNA is TGTGCCAGCAGTTCAACAGGGGGCTTTGGCACAGATACGCAGTATTTT.